There are many counts of the clone carrying this TCR beta chain. TCRdb re-called the 5' RACE reads with MiXCR, one entry per CDR3 protein. The sample lists a few thousand distinct CDR3 sequences; 9.8% were seen once. The time point: sample taken at primary tumor resection. Whole RNA came from tumor, nontumor lung or frozen PBMC and was sequenced without being sorted. This entry is derived from a study of spatial heterogeneity in lung cancer. V trimming: 6 bases; J trimming: 0 bases; junction bases outside the gene matches: 6. The CDR3 is 16 amino acids. The sequence derives from a male donor with early-stage non-small cell lung cancer. This sequence joins TRBV12-3 or TRBV12-4 and TRBJ2-2, with 8 bases identical to TRBD2. Here the sequenced sample was PBMCs, taken at surgery. The CDR3 spells CASSNGLAPNTGELFF. DNA for the CDR3: TGTGCCAGCAGCAACGGACTAGCTCCGAACACCGGGGAGCTGTTTTTT.